The 29 T cell receptor beta chains reported below all come from one sample, sequenced in a study of early T cells in non-severe SARS-CoV-2 infection. TCRdb processed the 5' RACE reads anew with MiXCR; each CDR3 protein has one entry. The sample lists 60,000 or so distinct CDR3 sequences; roughly 12% were seen once. This material consisted of whole blood, taken at baseline. These receptors were collected from an adult who was a healthcare worker with PCR-confirmed SARS-CoV-2 infection or an uninfected control (not recorded which).

This clonotype was observed a few times. The J gene is TRBJ2-1, the V gene TRBV6-5, with 12 bases identical to TRBD2. Germline V lookup: CDR1 MNHEY, CDR2 SVGAGI. The J segment lost 8 bases and the V segment lost 0 bases, leaving 2 bases of the junction unmatched. This CDR3 spans 15 amino acids. The CDR3 reads CASSYSLAGGYEQFF. The CDR3 DNA sequence: TGTGCCAGCAGTTACTCTCTAGCGGGAGGGTATGAGCAGTTCTTC.

This clonotype was recorded a few times. This chain connects TRBV14 to TRBJ2-1, with 13 bases matching TRBD2. V trimming: 4 bases; J trimming: 7 bases; junction bases outside the gene matches: 10. Germline assignment: CDR1 SGHDN and CDR2 FVKESK. CDR3 length: 17 amino acids. The CDR3, as DNA: TGTGCCAGCAGCCGGGGACGGACTAGCGGGAGTTCAAATGAGCAGTTCTTC. It encodes CASSRGRTSGSSNEQFF.

This clonotype was counted only a few times. The rearrangement uses TRBV5-1 and TRBJ1-5; D is undetermined. Looked up from germline, CDR1 is SGHRS and CDR2 is YFSETQ. The CDR3 covers 15 residues. V was pared by 1 base and J by 2 bases, with 10 bases between. The CDR3: CASSLNSGGNQPQHF. The CDR3 coding sequence is TGCGCCAGCAGCTTGAACAGTGGGGGCAATCAGCCCCAGCATTTT.

V usage is TRBV20-1 and J usage is TRBJ1-1; D remains ambiguous. The CDR3 is 13 amino acids. V shed 3 bases and J shed 0 bases, with 8 bases lying between them. The germline CDR1 and CDR2 sequences are DFQATT and SNEGSKA (reference sequence). CDR3 loop: CSARRKMNTEAFF. In DNA form, the CDR3 reads TGCAGTGCTAGGAGAAAGATGAACACTGAAGCTTTCTTT.

The chain is built from TRBV5-1 and TRBJ1-2; 7 bases are shared with TRBD1. The trim removed 4 bases at V and 5 bases at J, leaving 5 bases unmatched. Germline CDR1 reads SGHRS; CDR2 reads YFSETQ. This CDR3 is 13 amino acids long. The CDR3 spells CASSPGQLYGYTF. The CDR3 coding sequence is TGCGCCAGCAGCCCGGGACAGTTGTATGGCTACACCTTC. Together with reference TRBV5-1 and TRBJ1-2, the CDR3 gives the full variable domain: KAGVTQTPRYLIKTRGQQVTLSCSPISGHRSVSWYQQTPGQGLQFLFEYFSETQRNKGNFPGRFSGRQFSNSRSEMNVSTLELGDSALYLCASSPGQLYGYTFGSGTRLTVV.

This clonotype showed up many times. The chain uses TRBV4-2 and TRBJ2-7; the D gene is possibly TRBD2 (5 bases). The CDR3 spans 15 residues. Between the trimmed V and J ends, which lost 0 bases and 0 bases, there was a span of 9 bases. Per the germline V gene, CDR1 is LGHNA and CDR2 is YNFKEQ. CDR3 DNA: TGTGCCAGCAGCCAAGAAACGGGGAGCTCCTACGAGCAGTACTTC. Translation: CASSQETGSSYEQYF.

This clonotype was found many times. The chain uses TRBV4-3 and TRBJ2-5, with TRBD1 matching over 7 bases. Germline CDR1 is LGHNA and CDR2 is YSLEER. The ends lost 5 bases at V and 5 bases at J; junction bases unmatched: 5. There are 13 residues in the CDR3. CDR3 bases: TGCGCCAGCAGCGCCCGACAGGGCGAGACCCAGTACTTC. Translation: CASSARQGETQYF.

This clonotype was recorded once. A read error is possible here, since a much larger clone lies one base away. The chain is built from TRBV19 and TRBJ2-1, with a possible D match to TRBD2 (5 bases). The germline CDR1 and CDR2 sequences are LNHDA and SQIVND (reference sequence). The CDR3 has 15 amino acids. The CDR3 DNA reads TGTACCAGTAGTATAGGAGGTAGCTCCTACAATGAGCAGTTCTTC. Its protein is CTSSIGGSSYNEQFF.

The V and J genes are TRBV6-5 and TRBJ1-4, with D unresolved. Trimming stripped 0 bases from V and 5 bases from J, with 16 bases between. The germline CDR1 and CDR2 sequences are MNHEY and SVGAGI. The CDR3 has 17 amino acids. Here the CDR3 reads CASSYSTPHDGNEKLFF. The CDR3 nucleotides are TGTGCCAGCAGTTACTCGACCCCTCATGACGGGAATGAAAAACTGTTTTTT.

This clonotype occurred many times. The chain combines TRBV28 with TRBJ2-7; D is undetermined. Trimming cost V 6 bases and J 0 bases, with 15 bases left between them. From germline, CDR1 is MDHEN and CDR2 SYDVKM. This CDR3 contains 15 residues. CDR3 protein: CASRLTPTSSYEQYF. The DNA of the CDR3 is TGTGCCAGCAGACTTACACCTACCTCCTCCTACGAGCAGTACTTC. The whole variable domain, remainder taken from reference TRBV28 and TRBJ2-7, is DVKVTQSSRYLVKRTGEKVFLECVQDMDHENMFWYRQDPGLGLRLIYFSYDVKMKEKGDIPEGYSVSREKKERFSLILESASTNQTSMYLCASRLTPTSSYEQYFGPGTRLTVT.

This sequence joins TRBV29-1 and TRBJ1-1; 8 nucleotides match TRBD1. The CDR3 runs to 13 residues. In germline, CDR1 is SQVTM, CDR2 ANQGSEA. Trimming at V came to 6 bases and at J to 5 bases, leaving 8 bases not matched to a gene. The CDR3 spells CSVDRGVYTEAFF. The CDR3 bases are TGCAGCGTCGACAGGGGTGTGTATACTGAAGCTTTCTTT. The variable domain in full, completed from reference TRBV29-1 and TRBJ1-1, reads SAVISQKPSRDICQRGTSLTIQCQVDSQVTMMFWYRQQPGQSLTLIATANQGSEATYESGFVIDKFPISRPNLTFSTLTVSNMSPEDSSIYLCSVDRGVYTEAFFGQGTRLTVV.

Turning to this clonotype: Mismatch with germline at one junction end may stem from a read error. CDR3 amino acids: CASSQGTGNYGCTF. CDR3 coding DNA: TGTGCCAGCAGCCAGGGGACAGGGAACTATGGCTGCACCTTC. The genes are TRBV5-5 and TRBJ1-2; TRBD1 matches at 9 bases. Germline lookup yields CDR1 SGHKS and CDR2 YYEKEE (reference sequence). The CDR3 extends over 14 amino acids.

The chain is built from TRBV19 and TRBJ2-3, with 9 positions matching TRBD2. CDR3 length equals 16 residues. Trimming took 7 bases from V and 4 from J; bases not matched to a gene: 12. Germline-derived CDR1 and CDR2 are LNHDA and SQIVND (reference sequence). CDR3 amino acids: CASMGVSGGFADTQYF. CDR3 sequence (DNA): TGTGCCAGTATGGGGGTTAGCGGGGGCTTCGCAGATACGCAGTATTTT.

This clonotype occurred many times. The chain carries TRBV6-2 or TRBV6-3 and TRBJ2-7; D remains unclear. Trimming cost V 6 bases and J 0 bases, with 9 bases left between them. The CDR3 runs 13 residues. In germline, CDR1 is MNHEY, CDR2 SVGEGT. The CDR3 DNA is TGTGCCAGCAGGGCATCGAGCTCCTACGAGCAGTACTTC. Its protein product is CASRASSSYEQYF.

In DNA form, the CDR3 reads TGTGCCAGTATCAAGGGGGAGACCCAGTACTTC. This codes for CASIKGETQYF. The chain combines TRBV19 with TRBJ2-5, with D perhaps TRBD1 (5 bases). The CDR3 has 11 residues. CDR1 is LNHDA, CDR2 SQIVND, per germline (reference sequence). The ends were cut back, 7 bases at V and 5 bases at J, with 8 bases in the middle.

J is TRBJ1-1 and V is TRBV30; D gene ambiguous. This CDR3 comprises 11 residues. The V and J ends lost 4 bases and 4 bases respectively, with 7 bases between them. Germline V gene data show CDR1 as GTSNPN and CDR2 as SVGIG (reference sequence). This CDR3 is CAWKRGTEAFF. The CDR3 nucleotides are TGTGCCTGGAAACGAGGCACTGAAGCTTTCTTT. Based on the CDR3 plus reference TRBV30 and TRBJ1-1, the full variable domain is SQTIHQWPATLVQPVGSPLSLECTVEGTSNPNLYWYRQAAGRGLQLLFYSVGIGQISSEVPQNLSASRPQDRQFILSSKKLLLSDSGFYLCAWKRGTEAFFGQGTRLTVV.

This clonotype was detected only once. V and J are TRBV14 and TRBJ2-7, with a tentative D call TRBD1 (6 bases). In germline, CDR1 is SGHDN, CDR2 FVKESK. Trimming removed 4 bases from V and 4 bases from J, with 8 bases in between. This CDR3 is built from 12 residues. The CDR3 loop is CASSRGGYEQYF. The CDR3 coding sequence is TGTGCCAGCAGCCGAGGGGGTTACGAGCAGTACTTC.

This clonotype was counted between two and nine times. J is TRBJ2-1 and V is TRBV20-1, with a tentative D call TRBD2 (5 bases). Trimming left V 6 bases short and J 0 bases short, with 9 bases between. The CDR3 sequence is 13 residues long. Germline lookup yields CDR1 DFQATT and CDR2 SNEGSKA (reference sequence). This CDR3 reads CSASAGSYNEQFF. The CDR3 region has the DNA TGCAGTGCCAGCGCGGGCTCCTACAATGAGCAGTTCTTC.

This chain joins TRBV29-1 and TRBJ2-2; tentative D call: TRBD2 (5 bases). CDR3 length: 14 residues. With 5 bases removed from V and 4 bases from J, the gap between germline ends came to 14 bases. Germline V gene data show CDR1 as SQVTM and CDR2 as ANQGSEA. The CDR3 loop is CSVIEGGLTGELFF. CDR3 DNA: TGCAGCGTTATTGAGGGCGGCCTCACCGGGGAGCTGTTTTTT.

This rearrangement joins TRBV6-5 to TRBJ2-3; D is possibly TRBD1 (6 bases). The CDR3 consists of 14 residues. Germline loops: CDR1 MNHEY, CDR2 SVGAGI. The V end lost 0 bases, the J end lost 9 bases, and 13 bases lay between the germline ends. The chain's CDR3 is CASSYSLTGRTQYF. The CDR3 bases are TGTGCCAGCAGTTACTCGTTGACAGGTCGGACGCAGTATTTT.

This clonotype was observed many times. The chain is built from TRBV7-6 and TRBJ2-5; weak D call: TRBD2 (7 bases). Per the germline V gene, CDR1 is SGHVS and CDR2 is FNYEAQ. The CDR3 contains 14 residues. V lost 8 bases to trimming and J lost 5 bases, with 18 bases between them. CDR3 sequence: CASSPARGAETQYF. CDR3 sequence (DNA): TGTGCCAGCTCTCCGGCCCGGGGGGCGGAGACCCAGTACTTC.

The chain employs TRBV4-1 and TRBJ1-1; D is uncertain. This CDR3 is built from 10 residues. Germline V gene lookup returns CDR1 MGHRA and CDR2 YSYEKL. V was cut by 1 base and J by 10 bases, with 4 bases left in between. This CDR3 reads CASSQAVAFF. For the CDR3, the DNA is TGCGCCAGCAGCCAAGCGGTAGCTTTCTTT.

This clonotype was detected only a few times. This chain uses TRBV29-1 with TRBJ2-5; the D is unclear. The V and J ends lost 7 bases and 3 bases respectively, with 12 bases between them. Germline CDR1 and CDR2: SQVTM and ANQGSEA. The CDR3 has 12 amino acids. CDR3 residues: CSATRDKETQYF. CDR3 DNA: TGCAGCGCAACACGCGACAAAGAGACCCAGTACTTC.

This clonotype was detected many times. The chain uses TRBV4-3 and TRBJ2-1; tentatively, D is TRBD2 (6 bases). The CDR3 spans 16 residues. Germline V CDR1 and CDR2: LGHNA, YSLEER. V lost 0 bases and J 4 bases, leaving 13 bases between the germline ends. The CDR3 loop is CASSQDSQRAYNEQFF. CDR3 nucleotide sequence: TGCGCCAGCAGCCAAGATTCCCAGCGGGCATACAATGAGCAGTTCTTC.

This clonotype has more than one count but fewer than ten. This chain joins TRBV12-3 or TRBV12-4 and TRBJ2-1, with a weak D call TRBD1 (5 bases). The CDR3 totals 16 residues. The ends were cut back, 6 bases at V and 0 bases at J, with 15 bases in the middle. Written as DNA, the CDR3 is TGTGCCAGCAGACATAGGGGTGAAAGCTCCTACAATGAGCAGTTCTTC. It encodes CASRHRGESSYNEQFF.

This clonotype was detected ten times or more. The V call is TRBV11-2, the J call TRBJ2-1; a possible D gene is TRBD1 (6 bases). Trimming left V 4 bases short and J 3 bases short, with 13 bases between. The CDR3 is 15 amino acids. CDR1 is SGHAT, CDR2 FQNNGV, per germline. CDR3: CASSSNREVYNEQFF. For the CDR3, the DNA is TGTGCCAGCAGCTCAAACAGGGAAGTCTACAATGAGCAGTTCTTC. Together with reference TRBV11-2 and TRBJ2-1, the CDR3 gives the full variable domain: EAGVAQSPRYKIIEKRQSVAFWCNPISGHATLYWYQQILGQGPKLLIQFQNNGVVDDSQLPKDRFSAERLKGVDSTLKIQPAKLEDSAVYLCASSSNREVYNEQFFGPGTRLTVL.

CDR3 sequence (DNA): TGTGCCAGCAGCACGATTCCCCGCTCCTACGAGCAGTACTTC. Its translation: CASSTIPRSYEQYF. The genes are TRBV11-2 and TRBJ2-7; the D is unclear. This CDR3 comprises 14 residues. Trimming cost V 5 bases and J 0 bases, with 11 bases left between them. The germline V gene encodes CDR1 SGHAT and CDR2 FQNNGV.

This clonotype was recorded many times. V and J are TRBV5-4 and TRBJ2-1; 8 nucleotides align to TRBD2. Trimming cost V 4 bases and J 0 bases; bases outside gene matches: 12. In germline, CDR1 is SGHNT, CDR2 YYREEE (reference sequence). The CDR3 runs to 18 residues. CDR3 region: CASSPNTGTRSSYNEQFF. Written as DNA, the CDR3 is TGTGCCAGCAGCCCAAACACCGGGACTAGGAGCTCCTACAATGAGCAGTTCTTC.

A few counts support this clonotype. The V call is TRBV6-5, the J call TRBJ1-2; TRBD1 matches at 7 bases. Germline loops: CDR1 MNHEY, CDR2 SVGAGI. Losses at the gene ends were 5 bases for V and 5 bases for J; bases not matched to a gene: 5. This CDR3 has 13 residues. For the CDR3, the DNA is TGTGCCAGCAGTCGGGACAGACTTTATGGCTACACCTTC. Encoded protein: CASSRDRLYGYTF.